This T cell receptor (beta chain) was documented in a study of blood T cells in healthy people across ages. A second PCR, run for roughly 7 to 12 cycles, used a sample-barcoded 5' primer plus a J-beta primer mix. MiXCR was run by TCRdb on the 5' RACE reads, yielding one entry per CDR3 protein. The table lists around 1,500,000 distinct CDR3 sequences, around 39% of them singletons. Trimming stripped 0 bases from V and 7 bases from J, with 18 bases between. Germline assignment: CDR1 DFQATT and CDR2 SNEGSKA (reference sequence). This CDR3 has 15 residues. This chain links TRBV20-1 with TRBJ1-2, with a weak D call TRBD1 (5 bases). The sequencing sample was made of blood. The TCR was taken from a woman aged 18-29 years in good health. In DNA form, the CDR3 reads TGCAGTGCTAGAGATACATCGGCAGGGAGAGGTGGCTACACCTTC. It codes for CSARDTSAGRGGYTF.